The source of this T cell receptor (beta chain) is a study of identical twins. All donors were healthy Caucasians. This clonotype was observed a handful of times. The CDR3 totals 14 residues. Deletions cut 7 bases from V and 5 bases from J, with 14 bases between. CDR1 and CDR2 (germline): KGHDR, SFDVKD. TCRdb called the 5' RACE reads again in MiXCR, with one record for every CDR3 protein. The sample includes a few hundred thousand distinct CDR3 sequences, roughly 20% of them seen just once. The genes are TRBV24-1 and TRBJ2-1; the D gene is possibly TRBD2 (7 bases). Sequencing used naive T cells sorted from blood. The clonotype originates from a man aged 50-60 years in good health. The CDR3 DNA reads TGTGCCACCAGCGGTAGGGGGGGGGACAATGAGCAGTTCTTC. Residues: CATSGRGGDNEQFF.